In its sample, the clone carrying this T cell receptor (beta chain) was seen many times. No antigen is known for it. Per germline, CDR1 MGHRA and CDR2 YSYEKL. Trimming removed 1 base at V and 7 bases at J, with 10 bases between. This CDR3 comprises 13 residues. This sample is part of a study of T cells after yellow fever vaccination. Findings and limits, study-wide: Peak timing came faster in the weaker secondary response, day 5 versus 15. There was a small share of clonotypes that showed up in both the CD4 and CD8 compartments. One caveat is that FACS-sorted repertoires could contain abundant clonotypes contaminating from the bulk population.

Universal primer sites and UMIs were introduced during 5'RACE template-switching synthesis of TCR cDNA. In TCRdb, the 5' RACE reads were re-called with MiXCR into one record per CDR3 protein. The data show roughly 74,000 distinct CDR3 sequences, around 6.9% seen once. The rearrangement links TRBV4-1 to TRBJ1-1, with unresolved D. The sequence came from a man aged 18 to 29 who received the YFV17D yellow fever vaccine. Sequencing was performed on CD8+ T cells sorted from PBMCs, taken around 5 days after the first yellow fever vaccination. Here the CDR3 reads CASSQARAGEAFF. DNA for the CDR3: TGCGCCAGCAGCCAAGCTCGAGCGGGTGAAGCTTTCTTT.